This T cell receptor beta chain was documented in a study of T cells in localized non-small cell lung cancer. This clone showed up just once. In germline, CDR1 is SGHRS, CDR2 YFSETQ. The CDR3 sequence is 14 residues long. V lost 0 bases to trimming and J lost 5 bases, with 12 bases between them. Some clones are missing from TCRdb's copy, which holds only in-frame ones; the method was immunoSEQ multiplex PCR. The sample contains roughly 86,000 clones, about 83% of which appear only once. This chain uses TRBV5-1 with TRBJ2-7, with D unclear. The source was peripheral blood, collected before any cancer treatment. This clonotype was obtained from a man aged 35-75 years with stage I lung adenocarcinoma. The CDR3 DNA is TGCGCCAGCAGCTTGGCGGGTCGGCACCACGAGCAGTACTTC. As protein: CASSLAGRHHEQYF.